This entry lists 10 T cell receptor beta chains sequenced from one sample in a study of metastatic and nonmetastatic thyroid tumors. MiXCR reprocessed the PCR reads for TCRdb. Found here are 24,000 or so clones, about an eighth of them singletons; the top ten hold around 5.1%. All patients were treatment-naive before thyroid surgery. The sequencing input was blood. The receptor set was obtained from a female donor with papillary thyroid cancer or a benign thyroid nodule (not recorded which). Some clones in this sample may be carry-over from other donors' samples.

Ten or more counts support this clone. Here the CDR3 reads CASSPEVAIQPQHF. The CDR3 coding sequence is TGTGCCAGCAGCCCAGAGGTCGCAATTCAGCCCCAGCATTTT. V gene TRBV7-8 combines with J gene TRBJ1-5; no definite D call. The CDR3 runs 14 residues. Trimming stripped 5 bases from V and 6 bases from J, with 14 bases between. CDR1 is SGHVS, CDR2 FQNEAQ, per germline.

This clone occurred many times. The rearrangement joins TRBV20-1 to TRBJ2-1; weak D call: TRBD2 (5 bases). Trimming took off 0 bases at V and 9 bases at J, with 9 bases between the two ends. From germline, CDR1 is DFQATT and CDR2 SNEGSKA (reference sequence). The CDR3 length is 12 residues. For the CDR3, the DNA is TGCAGTGCTAGAGATTTACTAGGTGAGCAGTTCTTC. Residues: CSARDLLGEQFF.

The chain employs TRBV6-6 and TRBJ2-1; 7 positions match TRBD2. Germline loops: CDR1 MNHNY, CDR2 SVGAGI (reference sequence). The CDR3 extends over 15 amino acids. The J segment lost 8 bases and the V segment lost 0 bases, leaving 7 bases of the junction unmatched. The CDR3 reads CASSYSAGDLDEQFF. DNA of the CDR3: TGTGCCAGCAGTTACTCGGCGGGAGATCTAGATGAGCAGTTCTTC.

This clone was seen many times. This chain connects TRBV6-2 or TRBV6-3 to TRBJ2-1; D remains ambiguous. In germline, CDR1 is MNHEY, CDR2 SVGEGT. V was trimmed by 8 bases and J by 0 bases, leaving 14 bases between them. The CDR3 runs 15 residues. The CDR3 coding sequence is TGTGCCAGCGTTCGTCCGGCCGGCTCCTACAATGAGCAGTTCTTC. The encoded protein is CASVRPAGSYNEQFF.

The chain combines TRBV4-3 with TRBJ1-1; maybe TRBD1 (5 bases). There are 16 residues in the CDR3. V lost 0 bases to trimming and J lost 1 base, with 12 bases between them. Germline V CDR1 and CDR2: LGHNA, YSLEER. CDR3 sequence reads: CASSQDPWDGNTEAFF. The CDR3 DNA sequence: TGCGCCAGCAGCCAAGATCCCTGGGACGGGAACACTGAAGCTTTCTTT.

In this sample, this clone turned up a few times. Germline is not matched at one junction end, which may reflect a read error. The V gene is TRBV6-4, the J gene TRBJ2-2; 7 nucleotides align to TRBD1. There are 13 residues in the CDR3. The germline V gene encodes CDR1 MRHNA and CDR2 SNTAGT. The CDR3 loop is CAGSDRVTGELFF. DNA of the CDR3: TGTGCCGGCAGTGACAGGGTCACCGGGGAGCTGTTTTTT.

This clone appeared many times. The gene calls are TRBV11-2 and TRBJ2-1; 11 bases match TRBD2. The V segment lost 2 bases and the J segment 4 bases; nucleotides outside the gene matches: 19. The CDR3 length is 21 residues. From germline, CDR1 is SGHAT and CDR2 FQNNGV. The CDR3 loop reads CASSLFRLIGEGTSGYNEQFF. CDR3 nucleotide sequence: TGTGCCAGCAGCTTATTTCGGTTGATCGGCGAGGGGACTAGCGGATACAATGAGCAGTTCTTC.

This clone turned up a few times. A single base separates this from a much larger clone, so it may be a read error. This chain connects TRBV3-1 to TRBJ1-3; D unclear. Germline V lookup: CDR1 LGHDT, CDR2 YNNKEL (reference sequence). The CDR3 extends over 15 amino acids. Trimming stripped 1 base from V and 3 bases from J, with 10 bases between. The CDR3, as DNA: TGTGCCAGCAGCCAAGTCTGGATTTTTGGAAACACCATATATTTT. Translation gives CASSQVWIFGNTIYF.

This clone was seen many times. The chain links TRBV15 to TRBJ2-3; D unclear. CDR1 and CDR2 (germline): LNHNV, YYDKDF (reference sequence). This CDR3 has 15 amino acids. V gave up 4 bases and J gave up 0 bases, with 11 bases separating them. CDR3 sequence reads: CATSTGSTSTDTQYF. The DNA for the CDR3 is TGTGCCACCAGCACAGGATCTACTAGCACAGATACGCAGTATTTT. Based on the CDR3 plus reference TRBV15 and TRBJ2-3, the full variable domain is DAMVIQNPRYQVTQFGKPVTLSCSQTLNHNVMYWYQQKSSQAPKLLFHYYDKDFNNEADTPDNFQSRRPNTSFCFLDIRSPGLGDTAMYLCATSTGSTSTDTQYFGPGTRLTVL.

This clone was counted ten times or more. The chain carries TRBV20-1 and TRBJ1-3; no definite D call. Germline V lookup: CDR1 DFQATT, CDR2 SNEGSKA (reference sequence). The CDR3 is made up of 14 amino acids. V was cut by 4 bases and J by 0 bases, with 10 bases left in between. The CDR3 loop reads CSAIPIDSGNTIYF. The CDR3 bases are TGCAGTGCTATCCCGATTGACTCTGGAAACACCATATATTTT.